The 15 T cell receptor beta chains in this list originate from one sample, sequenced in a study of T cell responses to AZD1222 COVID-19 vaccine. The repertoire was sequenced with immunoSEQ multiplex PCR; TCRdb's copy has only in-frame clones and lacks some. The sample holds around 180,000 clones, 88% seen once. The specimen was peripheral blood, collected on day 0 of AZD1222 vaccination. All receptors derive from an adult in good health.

CDR3 bases: TGTGCCAGCAGCCCTGGGACAGGGGGGTCCTACGAGCAGTACTTC. Protein sequence: CASSPGTGGSYEQYF. This chain connects TRBV5-6 to TRBJ2-7, with 11 bases that match TRBD1. V was clipped by 4 bases and J by 1 base; unmatched bases: 4. The CDR3 has 15 amino acids. Germline CDR1 and CDR2: SGHDT and YYEEEE.

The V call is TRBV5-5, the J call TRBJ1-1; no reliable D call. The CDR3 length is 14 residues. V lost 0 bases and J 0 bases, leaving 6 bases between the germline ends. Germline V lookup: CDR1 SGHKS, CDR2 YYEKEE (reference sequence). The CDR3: CASSLGLLNTEAFF. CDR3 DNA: TGTGCCAGCAGCTTGGGCCTCCTGAACACTGAAGCTTTCTTT.

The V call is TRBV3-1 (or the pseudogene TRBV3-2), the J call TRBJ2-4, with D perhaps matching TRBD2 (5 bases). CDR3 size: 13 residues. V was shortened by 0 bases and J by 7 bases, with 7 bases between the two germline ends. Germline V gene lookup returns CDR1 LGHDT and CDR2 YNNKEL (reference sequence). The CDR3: CASSQDPGNIQYF. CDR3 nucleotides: TGTGCCAGCAGCCAAGACCCGGGGAACATTCAGTACTTC.

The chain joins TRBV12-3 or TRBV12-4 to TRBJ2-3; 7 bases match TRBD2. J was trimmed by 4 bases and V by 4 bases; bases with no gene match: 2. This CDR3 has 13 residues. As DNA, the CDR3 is TGTGCCAGCAGTTCAGCGGGACCAGATACGCAGTATTTT. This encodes CASSSAGPDTQYF.

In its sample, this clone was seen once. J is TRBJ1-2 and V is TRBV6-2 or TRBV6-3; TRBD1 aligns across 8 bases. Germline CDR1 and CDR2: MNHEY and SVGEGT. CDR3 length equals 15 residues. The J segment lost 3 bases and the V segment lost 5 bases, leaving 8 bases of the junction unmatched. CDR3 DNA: TGTGCCAGCAGTCAAGGACAGGGCGCCTACTATGGCTACACCTTC. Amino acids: CASSQGQGAYYGYTF.

CDR3 sequence reads: CASSNPGHQYF. The CDR3 DNA reads as TGTGCCAGCAGCAATCCGGGACACCAGTACTTC. The chain combines TRBV7-2 with TRBJ2-5; a possible D gene is TRBD1 (6 bases). From germline, CDR1 is SGHTA and CDR2 FQGNSA. Deletions cut 5 bases from V and 10 bases from J, with 11 bases between. CDR3 size: 11 residues.

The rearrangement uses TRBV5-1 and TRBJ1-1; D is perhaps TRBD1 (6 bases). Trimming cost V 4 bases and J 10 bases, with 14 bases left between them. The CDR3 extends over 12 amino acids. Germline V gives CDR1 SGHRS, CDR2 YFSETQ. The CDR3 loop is CASSPTRGAAFF. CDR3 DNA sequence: TGCGCCAGCAGCCCAACAAGGGGGGCAGCTTTCTTT.

The CDR3 DNA reads TGTGCCAGCAGGGACAGACAGGCACTTGTTAATTCACCCCTCCACTTT. It specifies CASRDRQALVNSPLHF. The chain has TRBV2 and TRBJ1-6; perhaps TRBD1 as D (6 bases). The germline CDR1 and CDR2 sequences are SNHLY and FYNNEI. The CDR3 sequence is 16 residues long. The V end was cut by 6 bases, the J end by 6 bases, with 18 bases between.

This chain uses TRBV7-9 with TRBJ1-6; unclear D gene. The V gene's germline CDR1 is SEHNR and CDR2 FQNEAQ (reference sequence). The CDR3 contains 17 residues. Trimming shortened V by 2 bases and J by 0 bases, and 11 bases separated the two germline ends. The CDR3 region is CASSLTGVGSYNSPLHF. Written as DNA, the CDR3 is TGTGCCAGCAGCTTAACCGGGGTAGGCTCCTATAATTCACCCCTCCACTTT.

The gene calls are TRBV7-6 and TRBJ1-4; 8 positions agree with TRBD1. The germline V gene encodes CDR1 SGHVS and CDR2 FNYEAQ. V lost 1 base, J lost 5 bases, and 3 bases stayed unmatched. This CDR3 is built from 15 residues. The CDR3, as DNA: TGTGCCAGCAGCTTAGTCAGGGGGCGGAATGAAAAACTGTTTTTT. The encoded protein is CASSLVRGRNEKLFF.

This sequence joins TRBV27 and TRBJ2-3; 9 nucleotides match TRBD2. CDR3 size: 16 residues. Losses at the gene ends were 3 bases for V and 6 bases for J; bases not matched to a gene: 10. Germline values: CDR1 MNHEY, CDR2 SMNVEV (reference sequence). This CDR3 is CASSFGRGGLYDTQYF. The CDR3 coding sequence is TGTGCCAGCAGTTTTGGGCGGGGGGGCCTATATGATACGCAGTATTTT.

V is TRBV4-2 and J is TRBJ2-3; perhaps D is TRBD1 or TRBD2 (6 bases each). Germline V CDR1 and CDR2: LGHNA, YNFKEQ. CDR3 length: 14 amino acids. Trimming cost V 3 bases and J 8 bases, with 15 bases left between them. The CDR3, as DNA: TGTGCCAGCAGCCATAAAAGGAGGGGGACTACGCAGTATTTT. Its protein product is CASSHKRRGTTQYF.

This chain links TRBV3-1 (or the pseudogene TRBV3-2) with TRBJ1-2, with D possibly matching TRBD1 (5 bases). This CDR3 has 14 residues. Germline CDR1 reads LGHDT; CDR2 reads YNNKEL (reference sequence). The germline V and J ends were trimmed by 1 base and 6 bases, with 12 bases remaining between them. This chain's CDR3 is CASSQGLGGDGYTF. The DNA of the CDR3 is TGTGCCAGCAGCCAAGGGTTGGGGGGAGATGGCTACACCTTC.

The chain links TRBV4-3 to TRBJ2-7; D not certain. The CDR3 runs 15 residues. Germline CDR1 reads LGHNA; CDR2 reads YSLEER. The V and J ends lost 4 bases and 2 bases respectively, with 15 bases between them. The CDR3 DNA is TGCGCCAGCAGCCGAGTTCGAGACCCAACCTACGAGCAGTACTTC. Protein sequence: CASSRVRDPTYEQYF.

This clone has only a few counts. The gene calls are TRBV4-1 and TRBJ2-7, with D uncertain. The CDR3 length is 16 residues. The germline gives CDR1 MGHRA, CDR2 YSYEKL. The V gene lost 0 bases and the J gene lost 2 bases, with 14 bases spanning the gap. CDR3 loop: CASSQDRAGSTYEQYF. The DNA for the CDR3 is TGCGCCAGCAGCCAAGATCGGGCAGGCTCCACCTACGAGCAGTACTTC.